What follows are 5 T cell receptor beta chains derived from one specimen sequenced in a study of blood T cell repertoires in COVID-19. The assay was immunoSEQ multiplex PCR, and TCRdb's table has in-frame clones only and misses some. Here the sample spans approximately 300,000 clones, roughly nine tenths being singletons. Sequencing was carried out using PBMCs or T cells enriched from blood (not recorded which). Every receptor here comes from a man aged 60 to 69 who had recovered from COVID-19.

The chain joins TRBV19 to TRBJ1-2, with a tentative D call TRBD1 (6 bases). V was cut by 7 bases and J by 4 bases, with 13 bases left in between. The CDR3 runs 13 residues. Germline CDR1 LNHDA, CDR2 SQIVND (reference sequence). The DNA of the CDR3 is TGTGCCAGTAAACGGGACATTGGCTATGGCTACACCTTC. The encoded protein is CASKRDIGYGYTF.

The chain is built from TRBV7-9 and TRBJ1-4; TRBD1 agrees at 7 bases. The CDR3 sequence is 14 residues long. The V gene end was trimmed by 5 bases and the J gene end by 5 bases; junction bases not matched to a gene: 5. In germline, CDR1 is SEHNR, CDR2 FQNEAQ (reference sequence). In DNA, the CDR3 is TGTGCCAGCAGCCCTACGGGACAGAATGAAAAACTGTTTTTT. It is translated as CASSPTGQNEKLFF.

This chain connects TRBV19 to TRBJ2-1, with TRBD2 matching 13 bases. Per the germline V gene, CDR1 is LNHDA and CDR2 is SQIVND (reference sequence). This CDR3 is 16 amino acids long. V dropped 8 bases and J dropped 6; count of bases not matched to a gene: 10. CDR3 region: CASRVPGLAGSNEQFF. CDR3 bases: TGTGCCAGTCGAGTCCCGGGACTAGCGGGATCCAATGAGCAGTTCTTC.

The chain uses TRBV24-1 and TRBJ1-2, with D unclear. Trimming pared 1 base from V and 8 bases from J, leaving 7 bases between. Germline assignment: CDR1 KGHDR and CDR2 SFDVKD. The CDR3 consists of 12 residues. Here the CDR3 reads CATSDFGSGYTF. Here the CDR3 DNA reads TGTGCCACCAGTGATTTCGGGAGCGGCTACACCTTC.

The chain joins TRBV7-9 to TRBJ2-5, with D maybe TRBD1 (5 bases). Trimming pared 5 bases from V and 2 bases from J, leaving 12 bases between. Germline V CDR1 and CDR2: SEHNR, FQNEAQ (reference sequence). This CDR3 is 14 amino acids long. The chain's CDR3 is CASSPQARQETQYF. DNA of the CDR3: TGTGCCAGCAGCCCACAGGCCCGACAAGAGACCCAGTACTTC.